This T cell receptor beta chain was captured by sequencing in a study of memory CD4+ T cells and cytomegalovirus serostatus. Study information: Donors were healthy Belgian adults, 8 to 10 CMV seropositive and roughly 25 seronegative.

Per germline, CDR1 SGHNT and CDR2 YENEEA. The ends were cut back, 5 bases at V and 3 bases at J, with 9 bases in the middle. CDR3 length: 13 amino acids. TCRdb's table, derived via immunoSEQ multiplex PCR, lists solely in-frame clones and lacks some. The profile shows fewer than 75,000 clones, approximately 79% of them singletons. Concerning this clone: What it recognizes is unknown.

Single viable CD3+CD4+CD8-CD45RO+ cells were sorted as the memory CD4+ T cells. Study-wide results and caveats: CD4+ memory repertoires contained about two fifths of the 164 reported CMV TCRbeta sequences.

Sequences were obtained from memory CD4+ T cells from blood. The rearrangement links TRBV11-3 to TRBJ2-3; perhaps TRBD1 as D (6 bases). This clonotype was sampled from an adult in good health and CMV-seronegative. Written as DNA, the CDR3 is TGTGCCAGCAGCCCCACAGGGACAGATACGCAGTATTTT. Encoded protein: CASSPTGTDTQYF.